This T cell receptor (beta chain) appears in the sequencing data of a study of T-cell memory formation after mild COVID-19. For the study at large: Clusters of TCRs were largely donor specific.

As regards this clonotype: As yet, its antigen is unknown.

V dropped 0 bases and J dropped 0 bases, with 5 bases sitting between them. The CDR3 spans 15 residues. From germline, CDR1 is LGHDT and CDR2 YNNKEL (reference sequence). Study observations and caveats: For second-wave clones that peaked at day 37, SARS-CoV-2 specificity went unverified. Most CD4+ clones that shrank were in CM and EM, while CD8+ ones turned up in EMRA. The study detected some responding clones in pre-infection memory, suggesting cross-reactive memory joined.

TCRdb reprocessed the 5' RACE reads with MiXCR, giving one entry per CDR3 protein. Of about 540,000 distinct CDR3 sequences in the sample, roughly 20% were seen once. Material for sequencing was PBMCs or a T cell subset sorted from them (not recorded which). The chain employs TRBV3-1 and TRBJ2-2; unclear D gene. The TCR was taken from an adult woman who had mild COVID-19 (a few samples of this study predate the infection). Cell type and time point are not known. CDR3 in amino acids: CASSQDPTNTGELFF. The CDR3 DNA follows: TGTGCCAGCAGCCAAGACCCTACGAACACCGGGGAGCTGTTTTTT.